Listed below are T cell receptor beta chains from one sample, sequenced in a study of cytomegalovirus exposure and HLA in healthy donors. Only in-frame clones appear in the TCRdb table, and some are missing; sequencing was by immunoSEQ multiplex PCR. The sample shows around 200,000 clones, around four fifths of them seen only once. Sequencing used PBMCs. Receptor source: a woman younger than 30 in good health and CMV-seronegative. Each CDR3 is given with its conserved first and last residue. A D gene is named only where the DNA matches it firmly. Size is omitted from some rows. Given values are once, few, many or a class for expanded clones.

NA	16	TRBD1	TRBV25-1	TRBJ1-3	CASSDRQGATGNTIYF	TGTGCCAGCAGTGACAGACAGGGGGCCACTGGAAACACCATATATTTT
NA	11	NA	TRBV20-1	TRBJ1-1	CSARDSGEAFF	TGCAGTGCTAGAGATTCCGGGGAAGCTTTCTTT
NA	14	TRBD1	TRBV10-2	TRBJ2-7	CASGMDRAGYEQYF	TGCGCCAGCGGGATGGACAGGGCCGGTTACGAGCAGTACTTC
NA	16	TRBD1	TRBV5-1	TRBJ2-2	CASSLSGTENTGELFF	TGCGCCAGCAGCTTGAGTGGGACAGAGAACACCGGGGAGCTGTTTTTT
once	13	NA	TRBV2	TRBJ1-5	CASTGPSGQPQHF	TGTGCCAGCACCGGCCCCTCGGGACAGCCCCAGCATTTT
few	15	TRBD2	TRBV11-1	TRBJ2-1	CASSLNGGLVNEQFF	TGTGCCAGCAGCCTAAATGGGGGACTAGTGAATGAGCAGTTCTTC
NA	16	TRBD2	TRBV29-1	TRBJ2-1	CSPRGPGLAGYNEQFF	TGCAGCCCGAGAGGACCGGGACTAGCGGGCTACAATGAGCAGTTCTTC
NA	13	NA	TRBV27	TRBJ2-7	CASRPQGSYEQYF	TGTGCCAGCAGGCCACAGGGTTCCTACGAGCAGTACTTC
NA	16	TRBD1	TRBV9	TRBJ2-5	CASSGMKGQSPETQYF	TGTGCCAGCAGCGGGATGAAGGGACAGTCCCCAGAGACCCAGTACTTC
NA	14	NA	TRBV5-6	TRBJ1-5	CASSRRSRNQPQHF	TGTGCCAGCAGCCGGAGGTCCAGAAATCAGCCCCAGCATTTT
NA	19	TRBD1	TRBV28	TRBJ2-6	CASRKGFGTGLSGANVLTF	TGTGCCAGCAGAAAAGGTTTTGGGACAGGGCTCTCTGGGGCCAACGTCCTGACTTTC
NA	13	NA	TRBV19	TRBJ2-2	CASRAERTGELFF	TGTGCCAGTAGGGCTGAAAGAACCGGGGAGCTGTTTTTT
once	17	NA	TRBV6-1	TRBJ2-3	CASSEASLRGYTDTQYF	TGTGCCAGCAGTGAGGCGTCGCTCAGAGGTTACACAGATACGCAGTATTTT
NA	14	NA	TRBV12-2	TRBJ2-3	CAPTGTGSTDTQYF	TGTGCACCTACCGGGACAGGGAGCACAGATACGCAGTATTTT
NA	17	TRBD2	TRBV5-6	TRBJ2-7	CASSLAVSGGLGYEQYF	TGTGCCAGCAGCTTGGCCGTTAGCGGGGGGTTGGGGTACGAGCAGTACTTC
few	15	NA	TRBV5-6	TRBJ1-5	CASSLQGLWNQPQHF	TGTGCCAGCAGCCTGCAGGGGCTCTGGAATCAGCCCCAGCATTTT
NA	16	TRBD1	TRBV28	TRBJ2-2	CASSTPGQGFTGELFF	TGTGCCAGCAGCACGCCGGGACAGGGGTTTACCGGGGAGCTGTTTTTT
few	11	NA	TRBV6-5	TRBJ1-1	CASSYGGRAFF	TGTGCCAGCAGTTATGGGGGGAGAGCTTTCTTT
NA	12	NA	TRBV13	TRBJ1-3	CASSYRFGTIYF	TGTGCCAGCAGCTACCGATTCGGCACCATATATTTT
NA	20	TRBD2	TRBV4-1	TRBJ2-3	CASSQVRRGEAKTDTDTQYF	TGCGCCAGCAGCCAAGTCAGGCGGGGGGAAGCGAAAACCGACACAGATACGCAGTATTTT
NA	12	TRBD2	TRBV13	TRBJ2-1	CASSSGGSEQFF	TGTGCCAGCAGCTCGGGGGGTAGTGAGCAGTTCTTC
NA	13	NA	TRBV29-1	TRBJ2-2	CSVVVESTGELFF	TGCAGCGTTGTAGTCGAATCCACCGGGGAGCTGTTTTTT
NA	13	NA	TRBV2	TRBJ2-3	CARIGHNTDTQYF	TGTGCCAGGATAGGACACAACACAGATACGCAGTATTTT
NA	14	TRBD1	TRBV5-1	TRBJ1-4	CASSPGQAPEKLFF	TGCGCCAGCAGCCCCGGACAGGCGCCCGAAAAACTGTTTTTT
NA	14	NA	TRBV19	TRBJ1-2	CASSIRPGANGYTF	TGTGCCAGTAGTATTCGGCCAGGGGCCAATGGCTACACCTTC
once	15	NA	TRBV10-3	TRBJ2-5	CAISESKGEGWTQYF	TGTGCCATCAGTGAGTCCAAGGGAGAGGGATGGACCCAGTACTTC
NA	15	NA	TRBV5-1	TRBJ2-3	CASSLVPTLTDTQYF	TGCGCCAGCAGCTTGGTACCGACACTCACAGATACGCAGTATTTT
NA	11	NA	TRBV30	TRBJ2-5	CAWSVLETQYF	TGTGCCTGGAGTGTACTCGAGACCCAGTACTTC
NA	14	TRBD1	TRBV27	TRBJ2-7	CASSHPGQAYEQHF	TGTGCCAGCAGTCACCCGGGACAGGCCTACGAGCAGCACTTC
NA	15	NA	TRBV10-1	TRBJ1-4	CASGQNGATNEKLFF	TGCGCCAGCGGTCAAAACGGAGCAACTAATGAAAAACTGTTTTTT
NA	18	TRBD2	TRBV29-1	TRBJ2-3	CSVVPGAGGEVSTDTQYF	TGCAGCGTCGTACCAGGTGCGGGAGGCGAGGTTAGCACAGATACGCAGTATTTT
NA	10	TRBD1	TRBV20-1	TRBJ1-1	CSALTGGAFF	TGCAGTGCGCTTACAGGGGGAGCTTTCTTT
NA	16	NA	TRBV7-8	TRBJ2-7	CASSLRRTPSSYEQYF	TGTGCCAGCAGCCTTAGAAGGACACCTTCCTCCTACGAGCAGTACTTC
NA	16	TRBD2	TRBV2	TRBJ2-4	CASRPGLAGYKNIQYF	TGTGCCAGCAGACCGGGACTAGCGGGATACAAAAACATTCAGTACTTC
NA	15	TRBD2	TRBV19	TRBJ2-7	CASSRLAGDRYEQYF	TGTGCCAGTAGTAGACTAGCGGGAGATCGGTACGAGCAGTACTTC
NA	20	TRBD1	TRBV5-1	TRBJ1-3	CASSSGRTGTTGATGNTIYF	TGCGCCAGCAGCTCCGGGAGGACAGGGACTACGGGGGCCACCGGAAACACCATATATTTT
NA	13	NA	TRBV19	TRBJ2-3	CASSVTSTDTQYF	TGTGCCAGTAGTGTGACTAGTACAGATACGCAGTATTTT
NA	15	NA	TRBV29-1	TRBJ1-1	CSVILGGYLNTEAFF	TGCAGCGTTATCCTAGGGGGATACTTGAACACTGAAGCTTTCTTT
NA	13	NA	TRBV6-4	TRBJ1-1	CASSGLPNTEAFF	TGTGCCAGCAGCGGACTGCCGAACACTGAAGCTTTCTTT
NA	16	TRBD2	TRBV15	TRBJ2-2	CATRTLAGPHTGELFF	TGTGCCACCAGGACGTTAGCGGGACCCCACACCGGGGAGCTGTTTTTT
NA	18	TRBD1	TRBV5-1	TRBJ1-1	CASRGQGVRTPTNTEAFF	TGCGCCAGCCGGGGACAGGGGGTACGAACCCCCACGAACACTGAAGCTTTCTTT
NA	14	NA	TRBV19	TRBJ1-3	CASSIPFSGNTIYF	TGTGCCAGTAGTATTCCATTTAGTGGAAACACCATATATTTT
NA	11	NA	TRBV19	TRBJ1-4	CASRTGEKLFF	TGTGCCAGTAGGACAGGAGAAAAACTGTTTTTT
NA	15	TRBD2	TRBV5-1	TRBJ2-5	CASKRTSGGEETQYF	TGCGCCAGCAAAAGGACTAGCGGGGGAGAAGAGACCCAGTACTTC
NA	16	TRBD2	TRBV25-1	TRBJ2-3	CASSEWISGSTDTQYF	TGTGCCAGCAGTGAATGGATTAGCGGGAGCACAGATACGCAGTATTTT
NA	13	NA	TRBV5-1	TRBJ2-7	CASSFQAGHEQYF	TGCGCCAGCAGCTTTCAAGCGGGTCACGAGCAGTACTTC
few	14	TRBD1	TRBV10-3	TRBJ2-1	CAIRAGDRNNEQFF	TGTGCCATCAGAGCAGGGGACAGAAACAATGAGCAGTTCTTC
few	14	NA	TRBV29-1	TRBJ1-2	CSVEDKVEVHGYTF	TGCAGCGTTGAAGATAAAGTAGAAGTTCATGGCTACACCTTC
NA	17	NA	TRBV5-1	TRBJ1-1	CASSLGGQGSLNTEAFF	TGCGCCAGCAGCTTGGGTGGGCAGGGAAGCCTGAACACTGAAGCTTTCTTT
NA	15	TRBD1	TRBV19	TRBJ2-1	CASSIIGTEYNEQFF	TGTGCCAGTAGTATCATCGGGACAGAGTACAATGAGCAGTTCTTC
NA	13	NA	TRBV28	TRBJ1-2	CASIEGGARGHTF	TGTGCCAGCATCGAAGGGGGGGCTAGGGGCCACACCTTC
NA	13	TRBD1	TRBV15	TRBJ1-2	CATSQDRIYGYTF	TGTGCCACCAGCCAGGACAGGATTTATGGCTACACCTTC